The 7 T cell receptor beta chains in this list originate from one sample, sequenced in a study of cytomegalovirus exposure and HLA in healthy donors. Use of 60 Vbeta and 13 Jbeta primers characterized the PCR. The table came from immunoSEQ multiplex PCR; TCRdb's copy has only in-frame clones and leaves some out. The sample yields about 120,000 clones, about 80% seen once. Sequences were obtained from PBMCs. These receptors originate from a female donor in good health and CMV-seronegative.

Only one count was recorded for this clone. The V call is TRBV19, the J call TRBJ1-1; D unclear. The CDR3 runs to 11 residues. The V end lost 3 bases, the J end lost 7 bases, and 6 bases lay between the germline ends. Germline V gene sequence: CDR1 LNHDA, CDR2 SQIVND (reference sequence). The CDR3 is CASSIYLEAFF. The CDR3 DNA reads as TGTGCCAGTAGTATCTACCTTGAAGCTTTCTTT.

CDR3 nucleotide sequence: TGTGCCATCAGCTCCGGGACAGACATCTATGGCTACACCTTC. Translation gives CAISSGTDIYGYTF. The chain employs TRBV10-3 and TRBJ1-2; TRBD1 agrees at 7 bases. The germline gives CDR1 ENHRY, CDR2 SYGVKD. CDR3 length: 14 amino acids. With 6 bases clipped from V and 4 bases from J, the junction kept 8 bases outside the gene matches.

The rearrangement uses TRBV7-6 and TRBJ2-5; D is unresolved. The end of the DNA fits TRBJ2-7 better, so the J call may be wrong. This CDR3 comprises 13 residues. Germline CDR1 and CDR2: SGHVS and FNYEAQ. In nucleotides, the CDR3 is TGTGCCAGCAGCTTAGACAGATCCTACGAGCAGTACTTC. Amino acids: CASSLDRSYEQYF.

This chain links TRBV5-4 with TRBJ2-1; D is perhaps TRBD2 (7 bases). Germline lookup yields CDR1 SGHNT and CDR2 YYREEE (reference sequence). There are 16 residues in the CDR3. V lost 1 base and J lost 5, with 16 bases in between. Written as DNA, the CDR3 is TGTGCCAGCAGCTTGAGGGATCGGGGGGACAACAATGAGCAGTTCTTC. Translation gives CASSLRDRGDNNEQFF.

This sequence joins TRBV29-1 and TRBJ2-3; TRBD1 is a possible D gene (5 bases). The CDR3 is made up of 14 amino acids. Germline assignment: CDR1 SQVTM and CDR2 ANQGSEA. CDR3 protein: CGRRGRNYTDTQYF. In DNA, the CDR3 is TGCGGAAGAAGGGGCAGGAATTACACAGATACGCAGTATTTT.

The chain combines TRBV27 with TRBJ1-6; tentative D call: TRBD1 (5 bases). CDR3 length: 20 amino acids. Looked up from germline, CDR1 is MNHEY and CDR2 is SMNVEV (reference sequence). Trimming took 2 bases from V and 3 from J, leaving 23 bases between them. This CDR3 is CASSLRGRPLPTGYNSPLHF. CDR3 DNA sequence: TGTGCCAGCAGTTTACGGGGGAGGCCCCTCCCGACCGGCTATAATTCACCCCTCCACTTT.

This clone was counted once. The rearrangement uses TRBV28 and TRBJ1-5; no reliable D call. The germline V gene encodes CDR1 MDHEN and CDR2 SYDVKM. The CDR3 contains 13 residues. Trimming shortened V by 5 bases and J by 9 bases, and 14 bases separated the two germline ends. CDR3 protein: CASSPATSGPQHF. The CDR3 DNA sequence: TGTGCCAGCAGTCCGGCGACTTCGGGGCCCCAGCATTTT.